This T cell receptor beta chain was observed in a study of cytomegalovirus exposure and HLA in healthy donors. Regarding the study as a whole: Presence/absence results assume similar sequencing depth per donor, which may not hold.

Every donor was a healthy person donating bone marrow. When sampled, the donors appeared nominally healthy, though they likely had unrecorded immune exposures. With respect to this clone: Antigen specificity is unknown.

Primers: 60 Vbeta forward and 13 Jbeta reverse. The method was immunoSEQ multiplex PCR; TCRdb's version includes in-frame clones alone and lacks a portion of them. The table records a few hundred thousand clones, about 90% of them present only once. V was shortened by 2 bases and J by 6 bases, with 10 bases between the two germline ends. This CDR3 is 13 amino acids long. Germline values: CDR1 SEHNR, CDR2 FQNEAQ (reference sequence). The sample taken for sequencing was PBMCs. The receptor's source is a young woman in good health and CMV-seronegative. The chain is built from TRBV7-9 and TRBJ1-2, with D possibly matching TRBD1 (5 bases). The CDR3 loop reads CASSLKGADGYTF. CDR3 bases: TGTGCCAGCAGCTTAAAAGGGGCGGATGGCTACACCTTC.